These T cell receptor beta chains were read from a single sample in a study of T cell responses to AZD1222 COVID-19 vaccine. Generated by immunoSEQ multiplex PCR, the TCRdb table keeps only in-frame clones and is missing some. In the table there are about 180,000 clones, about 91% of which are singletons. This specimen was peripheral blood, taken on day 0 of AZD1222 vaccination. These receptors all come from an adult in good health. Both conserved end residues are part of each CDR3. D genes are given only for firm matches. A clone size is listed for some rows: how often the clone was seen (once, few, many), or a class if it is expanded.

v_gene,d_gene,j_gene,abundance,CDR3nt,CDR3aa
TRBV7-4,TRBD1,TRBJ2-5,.,TGTGCCAGCAGCTTAGATGGGACAGGGTGCCAAGAGACCCAGTACTTC,CASSLDGTGCQETQYF
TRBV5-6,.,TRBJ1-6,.,TGTGCCAGCAGCTATGACAGATTTAGCTCCTATAATTCACCCCTCCACTTT,CASSYDRFSSYNSPLHF
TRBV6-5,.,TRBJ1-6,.,TGTGCCAGTGGCTCCTATAATTCACCCCTCCACTTT,CASGSYNSPLHF
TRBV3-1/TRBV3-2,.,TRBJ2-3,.,TGTGCCAGCAGCCAAGATGGGGCTATCACAGATACGCAGTATTTT,CASSQDGAITDTQYF
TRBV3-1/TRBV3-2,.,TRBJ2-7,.,TGTGCCAGCAGCCAAGATACCCTCGCCCGGGACGAGCAGTACTTC,CASSQDTLARDEQYF
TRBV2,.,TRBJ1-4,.,TGTGCCAGAAGACTCTCCCTGGACGAAAAACTGTTTTTT,CARRLSLDEKLFF
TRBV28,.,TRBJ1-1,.,TGTGCCAGCATCCTTGGGGCCGGGACTGAAGCTTTCTTT,CASILGAGTEAFF
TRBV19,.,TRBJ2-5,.,TGTGCCAGTAGGCCATCCATATCGGAGACCCAGTACTTC,CASRPSISETQYF
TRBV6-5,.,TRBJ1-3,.,TGTGCCAGCAGTTACGGAGGAGGTGGAAACACCATATATTTT,CASSYGGGGNTIYF
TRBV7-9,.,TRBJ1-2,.,TGTGCCAGCAGCTTCAACAGGAAAGGCTACACCTTC,CASSFNRKGYTF
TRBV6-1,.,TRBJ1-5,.,TGTGCCAGCAGTGAAGACAGGCCCTCCCAGCATTTT,CASSEDRPSQHF
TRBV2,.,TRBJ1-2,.,TGTGCCAGCAGTGCGTCAGGGAATGGCTACACCTTC,CASSASGNGYTF
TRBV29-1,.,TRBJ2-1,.,TGCAGCGTTGATCGGGGCTACAATGAGCAGTTCTTC,CSVDRGYNEQFF
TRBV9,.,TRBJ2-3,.,TGTGCCAGCAGCGTAGCGGGGGCCACAGATACGCAGTATTTT,CASSVAGATDTQYF
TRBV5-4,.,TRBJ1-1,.,TGTGCCAGCAGTCCCCGGGACTGGCACACTGAAGCTTTCTTT,CASSPRDWHTEAFF
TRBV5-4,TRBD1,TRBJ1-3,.,TGTGCCAGCAGCTTGGCCATGGGACAGGGGGGAAACACCATATATTTT,CASSLAMGQGGNTIYF
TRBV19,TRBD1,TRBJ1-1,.,TGTGCCAGTAGTTCCCGTTCGGGACAGGTGAACACTGAAGCTTTCTTT,CASSSRSGQVNTEAFF
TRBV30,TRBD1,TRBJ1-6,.,TGTGCCTGGCGAGACAGGGTTTGGAATTCACCCCTCCACTTT,CAWRDRVWNSPLHF
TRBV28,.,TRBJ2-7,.,TGTGCCAGCAGTCTCAACCTGGGGCAGGGGTACGAGCAGTACTTC,CASSLNLGQGYEQYF
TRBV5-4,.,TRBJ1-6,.,TGTGCCAGCAGCCCCCCTGGCGGGATCAGCTCCTATAATTCACCCCTCCACTTT,CASSPPGGISSYNSPLHF
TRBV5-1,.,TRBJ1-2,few,TGCGCCAGCAGCTTGATGGCTCGAGGGTATGGCTACACCTTC,CASSLMARGYGYTF
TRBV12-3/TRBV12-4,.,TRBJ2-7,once,TGTGCCAGCAGTTTCAGGCTCTACGAGCAGTACTTC,CASSFRLYEQYF
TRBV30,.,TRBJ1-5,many,TGTGCCTGGAGTTCCGGGACTTCAAAAGGCAATCAGCCCCAGCATTTT,CAWSSGTSKGNQPQHF
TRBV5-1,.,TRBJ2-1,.,TGCGCCAGCAGAGGGGCTGCAGATGAGCAGTTCTTC,CASRGAADEQFF
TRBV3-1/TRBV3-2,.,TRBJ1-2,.,TGTGCCAGCTACCGGGCTAACTATGGCTACACCTTC,CASYRANYGYTF
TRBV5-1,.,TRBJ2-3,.,TGCGCCAGCAGCTTTGGGACAGATACGCAGTATTTT,CASSFGTDTQYF
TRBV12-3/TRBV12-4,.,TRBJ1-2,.,TGTGCCAGCAGTTTAGGGAACTATGGCTACACCTTC,CASSLGNYGYTF
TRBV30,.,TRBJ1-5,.,TGTGCCTGGAGTGTACGACAGAACAATCAGCCCCAGCATTTT,CAWSVRQNNQPQHF
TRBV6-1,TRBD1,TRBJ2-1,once,TGTGCCAGCAGTGAAGGGACAGGGGTCAATGAGCAGTTCTTC,CASSEGTGVNEQFF
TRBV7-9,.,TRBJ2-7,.,TGTGCCAGCAGCTTAAGGGGGACGGAGAATTCCTACGAGCAGTACTTC,CASSLRGTENSYEQYF
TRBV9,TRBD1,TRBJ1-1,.,TGTGCCAGCAGCGTAGCTACCGCGGACAGGGGGGACACTGAAGCTTTCTTT,CASSVATADRGDTEAFF
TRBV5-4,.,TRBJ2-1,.,TGTGCCAGCAGCTTGGACCAAGGCCTCCGCAATGAGCAGTTCTTC,CASSLDQGLRNEQFF
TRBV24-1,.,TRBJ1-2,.,TGTGCCACCAGTGATTTGGTTGATGGCTACACCTTC,CATSDLVDGYTF
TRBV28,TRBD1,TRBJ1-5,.,TGTGCCAGCAGTTTGGGGACAGGGTACCAGCCCCAGCATTTT,CASSLGTGYQPQHF
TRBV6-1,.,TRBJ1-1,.,TGTGCCAGCAGTGACCATAGAACAGCGAACACTGAAGCTTTCTTT,CASSDHRTANTEAFF
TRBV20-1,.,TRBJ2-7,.,TGCAGTGCTGGGGCCAACTACGAGCAGTACTTC,CSAGANYEQYF
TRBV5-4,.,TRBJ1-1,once,TGTGCCAGCAGCAAAGAGGGAGCAGGGGTATCCCCCGTGGCTTTCTTT,CASSKEGAGVSPVAFF
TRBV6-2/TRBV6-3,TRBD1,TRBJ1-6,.,TGTGCCAGCAGCAGACAGGGGGGGTTTAATTCACCCCTCCACTTT,CASSRQGGFNSPLHF
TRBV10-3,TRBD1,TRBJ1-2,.,TGTGCCATCAGTGGGATCGTTGACAGGGCAAATGGCTACACCTTC,CAISGIVDRANGYTF
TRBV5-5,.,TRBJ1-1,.,TGTGCCAGCAGCTTGGATCGGAGAAGTAGAACTGAAGCTTTCTTT,CASSLDRRSRTEAFF
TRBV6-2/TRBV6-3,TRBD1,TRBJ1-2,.,TGTGCCAGCAGTTACCCAGGACAGGGGGCTTATGGCTACACCTTC,CASSYPGQGAYGYTF
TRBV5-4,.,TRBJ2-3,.,TGTGCCAGCAGCTACCGAAGGCAAGATACGCAGTATTTT,CASSYRRQDTQYF
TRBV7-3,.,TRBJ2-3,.,TGTGCCAGCAGGTCCGGGCCTCAGACAGATACGCAGTATTTT,CASRSGPQTDTQYF
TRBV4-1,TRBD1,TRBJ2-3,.,TGCGCCAGCAGCCTCGGGACAGCTAGCACAGATACGCAGTATTTT,CASSLGTASTDTQYF
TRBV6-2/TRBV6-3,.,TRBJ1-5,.,TGTGCCAGCAGTTACCCAAGCAGTAGGTCAGAAGGAGATCAGCCCCAGCATTTT,CASSYPSSRSEGDQPQHF
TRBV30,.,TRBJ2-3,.,TGTGCCTGGAGTGTACGTGGCAGGATTTTTAATACGCAGTATTTT,CAWSVRGRIFNTQYF